A selection of T cell receptor beta chains follows, all from one sample in a study of blood T cell repertoires in COVID-19. Method: immunoSEQ multiplex PCR; TCRdb's copy keeps in-frame clones and lacks some. There are some 200,000 clones in the sample; about 83% occur only once, and less than 8% lies in the top ten. Sample: peripheral blood. The receptors were gathered from a woman aged 50 to 65 with active or convalescent COVID-19. CDR3s include the opening cysteine and the closing phenylalanine or tryptophan. A D gene is named only where the DNA matches it firmly. Size is stated for part of the rows, as once, few or many counts, or as a class when the clone is expanded.

>-|16|TRBJ1-2|TRBV5-1|once
TGCGCCAGCAGCTTCGCCCAGGGCCAGGGGAGATATGGCTACACCTTC
CASSFAQGQGRYGYTF
>-|14|TRBJ2-5|TRBV11-2|-
TGTGCCAGCAGCTTAGAAGGCGGCCGGGAGACCCAGTACTTC
CASSLEGGRETQYF
>-|11|TRBJ1-6|TRBV27|few
TGTGCCAGCAGTTCCGCCGGTAGCCTCCACTTT
CASSSAGSLHF
>-|16|TRBJ1-5|TRBV6-6|-
TGTGCCAGCAGACGATCCGGGACAAACGACAATCAGCCCCAGCATTTT
CASRRSGTNDNQPQHF
>-|14|TRBJ2-3|TRBV5-1|-
TGCGCCAGCAGCGGAGGCTCTAGCACAGATACGCAGTATTTT
CASSGGSSTDTQYF
>-|11|TRBJ2-7|TRBV7-9|few
TGTGCCAGCAGCGACAGGTACGAGCAGTACTTC
CASSDRYEQYF
>TRBD1|18|TRBJ1-4|TRBV4-1|few
TGCGCCAGCAGCCAAGTGGGAGACAGGGGGCCGAAGAATGAAAAACTGTTTTTT
CASSQVGDRGPKNEKLFF
>TRBD1|11|TRBJ1-1|TRBV2|-
TGTGCCAGCATAAGGGACAGGGAAGCTTTCTTT
CASIRDREAFF
>TRBD2|12|TRBJ2-3|TRBV7-3|-
TGTGCCAGCAGCCAGACTAGCGGAACGCAGTATTTT
CASSQTSGTQYF
>-|16|TRBJ1-1|TRBV5-1|-
TGCGCCAGCAGCTTGGGGCAGGGGAATTTGAACACTGAAGCTTTCTTT
CASSLGQGNLNTEAFF
>TRBD2|16|TRBJ2-5|TRBV3-1/TRBV3-2|-
TGTGCCAGCAGCCAAGGGCTAGCGGGAGGAGGCGAGACCCAGTACTTC
CASSQGLAGGGETQYF
>TRBD1|15|TRBJ2-5|TRBV29-1|-
TGCAGCGTTGACCCGGGACAGGGTGTAAGGGAGACCCAGTACTTC
CSVDPGQGVRETQYF
>TRBD2|15|TRBJ2-1|TRBV6-5|-
TGTGCCAGCAACGAGGGGACTAGCAGTTACAATGAGCAGTTCTTC
CASNEGTSSYNEQFF
>TRBD2|14|TRBJ2-1|TRBV7-8|-
TGTGCCAGCAGCCCACCGGGTGGCGGGGGGGAGCAGTTCTTC
CASSPPGGGGEQFF
>-|15|TRBJ1-2|TRBV7-7|-
TGTGCCAGCAGCTGGGGGGTCCCCCCTAACTATGGCTACACCTTC
CASSWGVPPNYGYTF
>-|16|TRBJ2-3|TRBV3-1/TRBV3-2|-
TGTGCCAGCAGCCGCCTAGACCCTTCGGCGGTTGATACGCAGTATTTT
CASSRLDPSAVDTQYF
>-|15|TRBJ1-4|TRBV24-1|-
TGTGCCACCAGTGATTCCAGAGAAGGGGATGAAAAACTGTTTTTT
CATSDSREGDEKLFF
>-|16|TRBJ2-1|TRBV29-1|-
TGCAGCGTTGAGGGGATCCATCAGGGTGTAGGGGATGAGCAGTTCTTC
CSVEGIHQGVGDEQFF
>-|14|TRBJ2-1|TRBV19|few
TGTGCCAGTAGTGTGAGGGGACTTGACAATGAGCAGTTCTTC
CASSVRGLDNEQFF
>TRBD1|12|TRBJ2-7|TRBV29-1|-
TGCAGCGTTAGGGACAGGCTCTACGAGCAGTACTTC
CSVRDRLYEQYF
>TRBD1|14|TRBJ2-2|TRBV6-1|-
TGTGCCAGCAGTGAGCAGGGGGACACCGGGGAGCTGTTTTTT
CASSEQGDTGELFF
>-|14|TRBJ2-3|TRBV5-1|-
TGCGCCAGCAGCTTGGCTGAGGAATCAGATACGCAGTATTTT
CASSLAEESDTQYF
>TRBD1|14|TRBJ1-4|TRBV2|-
TGTGCCAGCTCTGTACGGGACAGGTCTGAAAAACTGTTTTTT
CASSVRDRSEKLFF
>TRBD2|15|TRBJ2-5|TRBV5-1|many
TGCGCCAGCAGCTCCGGGACTAGCGTTTCGGAGACCCAGTACTTC
CASSSGTSVSETQYF
>-|17|TRBJ1-6|TRBV2|few
TGTGCCAGCAGTGAACGGGAGGGCAGCTCCTATAATTCACCCCTCCACTTT
CASSEREGSSYNSPLHF
>-|15|TRBJ1-3|TRBV5-4|-
TGTGCCAGCAGCGATGCACAGGTCTCTGGAAACACCATATATTTT
CASSDAQVSGNTIYF
>-|14|TRBJ1-1|TRBV19|few
TGTGCCAGTAGTGGGAGGGGAATTGACACTGAAGCTTTCTTT
CASSGRGIDTEAFF
>TRBD2|16|TRBJ2-3|TRBV7-9|-
TGTGCCAGCAGCCCAAGAGCGGGGAGGAGGACAGATACGCAGTATTTT
CASSPRAGRRTDTQYF
>-|11|TRBJ2-7|TRBV30|-
TGTGCCTGGAGTAGAGACTACGAGCAGTACTTC
CAWSRDYEQYF
>-|15|TRBJ2-7|TRBV3-1/TRBV3-2|-
TGTGCCAGCAGCCAAGATAGCGGCAGAACCTACGAGCAGTACTTC
CASSQDSGRTYEQYF
>TRBD1|14|TRBJ1-2|TRBV28|-
TGTGCCAGCAGTTCGTACACAGGGGTCTATGGCTACACCTTC
CASSSYTGVYGYTF
>TRBD1|14|TRBJ1-3|TRBV19|-
TGTGCCAGTAATGACAGGGCCTCTGGAAACACCATATATTTT
CASNDRASGNTIYF
>TRBD2|19|TRBJ2-1|TRBV3-1/TRBV3-2|-
TGTGCCAGCAGCCAAGATTCCAGCGGGAGGGCCGGGGGTACCAATGAGCAGTTCTTC
CASSQDSSGRAGGTNEQFF
>-|11|TRBJ2-3|TRBV29-1|-
TGCAGCGGTCGGGGGACAGATACGCAGTATTTT
CSGRGTDTQYF
>-|17|TRBJ2-3|TRBV11-2|-
TGTGCCAGCAGCTTAGTGTTAGGGTCGGGGGATCGGGATACGCAGTATTTT
CASSLVLGSGDRDTQYF
>-|13|TRBJ1-2|TRBV10-3|-
TGTGTCATCAGTGGACGGGTCGACGATGGCTACACCTTC
CVISGRVDDGYTF
>TRBD1|16|TRBJ1-5|TRBV19|once
TGTGCCAGTAGTATGTTGCGACAGGGAAGTGATCAGCCCCAGCATTTT
CASSMLRQGSDQPQHF
>TRBD1|13|TRBJ2-4|TRBV12-3/TRBV12-4|-
TGTGCCAGCAGCCCCCAGACAGGGAACATTCAGTACTTC
CASSPQTGNIQYF
>-|14|TRBJ1-5|TRBV4-1|-
TGCGCCAGCAGCCCGCGGGAACGAGATCAGCCCCAGCATTTT
CASSPRERDQPQHF
>TRBD2|14|TRBJ2-3|TRBV24-1|-
TGTGCCACCAGTGAGCCGGGGGGGACAGATACGCAGTATTTT
CATSEPGGTDTQYF
>TRBD1|18|TRBJ2-4|TRBV5-4|-
TGTGCCAGCAGCTTGACTTGGACAGGCTCTTTAGCCAAAAACATTCAGTACTTC
CASSLTWTGSLAKNIQYF
>-|12|TRBJ2-3|TRBV11-3|-
TGTGCCAGCAGCCCGCGGGCAGATACGCAGTATTTT
CASSPRADTQYF
>TRBD1|16|TRBJ2-4|TRBV7-9|-
TGTGCCAGCAGCCGCCTTGGGACAGTAGCCAAAAACATTCAGTACTTC
CASSRLGTVAKNIQYF
>TRBD1|13|TRBJ1-2|TRBV10-3|-
TGTGCCACCGATGACAGGGGATACTATGGCTACACCTTC
CATDDRGYYGYTF
>-|13|TRBJ2-5|TRBV6-5|-
TGTGCCAGCAGTCTCTCGGATGGGAGGACCCAGTACTTC
CASSLSDGRTQYF
>TRBD1|17|TRBJ1-5|TRBV2|-
TGTGCCAGCAGTGGAAACTTGGGACAGGGTTCGGGACAGCCCCAGCATTTT
CASSGNLGQGSGQPQHF
>-|15|TRBJ2-1|TRBV3-1/TRBV3-2|-
TGTGCCAGCAGCCAAAGGTCGGGGGGCCGGGGTGAGCAGTTCTTC
CASSQRSGGRGEQFF
>-|13|TRBJ2-1|TRBV12-3/TRBV12-4|-
TGTGCCAGCAGTATCGGGGAGTTCGGTTTACAGTTCTTC
CASSIGEFGLQFF
>TRBD1|15|TRBJ1-2|TRBV19|-
TGTGCCAGTAGTAGCCAGACAGGGGGCTCTTATGGCTACACCTTC
CASSSQTGGSYGYTF
>-|15|TRBJ1-3|TRBV7-9|-
TGTGCCAGCAGCTTAGGGGGCCTCTCTGGAAACACCATATATTTT
CASSLGGLSGNTIYF
>TRBD1|14|TRBJ1-5|TRBV6-5|-
TGTGCCAGCAGGAGGGACAGGAACAATCAGCCCCAGCATTTT
CASRRDRNNQPQHF
>-|15|TRBJ1-6|TRBV28|-
TGTGCCAGCAGGACCGCCCCGGGTGGTAATTCACCCCTCCACTTT
CASRTAPGGNSPLHF